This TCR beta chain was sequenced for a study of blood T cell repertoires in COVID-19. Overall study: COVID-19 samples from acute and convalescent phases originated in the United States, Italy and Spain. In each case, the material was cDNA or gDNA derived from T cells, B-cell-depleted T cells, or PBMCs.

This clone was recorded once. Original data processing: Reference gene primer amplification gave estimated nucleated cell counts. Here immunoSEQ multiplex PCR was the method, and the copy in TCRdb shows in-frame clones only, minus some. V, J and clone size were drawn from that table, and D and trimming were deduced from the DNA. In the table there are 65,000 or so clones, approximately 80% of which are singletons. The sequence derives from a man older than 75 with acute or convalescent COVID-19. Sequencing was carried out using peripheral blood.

The CDR3 loop reads CASSPNAGVINNSPLHF. CDR3 coding DNA: TGCGCCAGCAGCCCAAACGCCGGGGTAATAAATAATTCACCCCTCCACTTT. The rearrangement links TRBV5-1 to TRBJ1-6, with D unresolved. Germline assignment: CDR1 SGHRS and CDR2 YFSETQ. This CDR3 region has 17 residues. Trimming removed 4 bases at V and 5 bases at J, with 19 bases between.